The present T cell receptor beta chain was sequenced within a study of CD8+CD57+ T cells in acquired aplastic anemia. Study in general: Each DNA sample taken from sorted CD4+ and CD8+ cells came to 3 to 4 ug on average.

Sequencing was done on patients that had shown CD8+CD57+ cell expansion by flow cytometry. This CDR3 has 13 residues. Losses at the gene ends were 7 bases for V and 0 bases for J; bases not matched to a gene: 3. Germline V gene data show CDR1 as SEHNR and CDR2 as FQNEAQ (reference sequence). Genomic DNA served as template for TCR beta VDJ and CDR3 profiling. TCRdb re-called the reads with MiXCR, one entry per CDR3 protein. The sample carries 220,000 or so distinct CDR3 sequences, approximately 60% recorded once. Sequenced: sorted CD4+, CD8+, or CD8+CD57+ T cells (not recorded which) from PBMCs. This chain links TRBV7-9 with TRBJ2-7, with TRBD1 matching over 7 bases. This sequence was found in a human donor with aplastic anemia. CDR3 amino acids: CASTRDSSYEQYF. CDR3 in DNA: TGTGCCAGCACCCGGGACAGCTCCTACGAGCAGTACTTC.